The rows below give T cell receptor beta chains drawn from one sample of a study of cytomegalovirus exposure and HLA in healthy donors. Assay: immunoSEQ multiplex PCR; the TCRdb copy retains only in-frame clones and omits some. Here the sample spans roughly 200,000 clones, around 82% being singletons. The sequenced sample consisted of PBMCs. The receptor set was obtained from a man in his sixties in good health and CMV-seronegative. Each CDR3 is given with its conserved first and last residue. D genes are given only for firm matches. The size of a clone is reported for some rows only, either as once, few or many, or as a class for expanded clones.

abundance | j_gene | v_gene | d_gene | CDR3nt | CDR3aa
few | TRBJ2-1 | TRBV4-2 | TRBD1 | TGTGCCAGCAGCTTCCGGGCGGGACAGGCTAATGAGCAGTTCTTC | CASSFRAGQANEQFF
few | TRBJ2-3 | TRBV15 | - | TGTGCCACCAGCAAGGTTCCCGGGAGCACAGATACGCAGTATTTT | CATSKVPGSTDTQYF
- | TRBJ2-7 | TRBV13 | TRBD1 | TGTGCCAGCAGCTTACAGGACAGGGCCTACGAGCAGTACTTC | CASSLQDRAYEQYF
- | TRBJ2-7 | TRBV4-3 | - | TGCGCCAGCAGCCAAGCGTCCTCGGCAGCGTCCTACGAGCAGTACTTC | CASSQASSAASYEQYF
- | TRBJ2-7 | TRBV12-2 | - | TGTGCAAGTCGCCCTAGCCTCGACAGGGCCTACGAGCAGTACTTC | CASRPSLDRAYEQYF
- | TRBJ2-3 | TRBV29-1 | TRBD2 | TGCAGCGTTGGACTAGCGGGGGCGAGCACAGATACGCAGTATTTT | CSVGLAGASTDTQYF
once | TRBJ1-1 | TRBV6-4 | - | TGTGCCAGCAGTGACACTAACTCAGGGGAAGCTTTCTTT | CASSDTNSGEAFF
- | TRBJ2-5 | TRBV5-1 | TRBD2 | TGCGCCAGCAGCTTGGGCGGGGGGGCCGCGGAGACCCAGTACTTC | CASSLGGGAAETQYF
- | TRBJ2-3 | TRBV10-3 | TRBD2 | TGTGCCACCTTCGGGGGGGTAGCGGGAGTCACAGATACGCAGTATTTT | CATFGGVAGVTDTQYF
- | TRBJ1-2 | TRBV4-3 | - | TGCGCCAGCAGCCAAGAGACAGCTTACTATGGCTACACCTTC | CASSQETAYYGYTF
few | TRBJ1-1 | TRBV6-6 | - | TGTGCCAGCAGTTACTCCCGGGACATCCCCACTGAAGCTTTCTTT | CASSYSRDIPTEAFF
few | TRBJ2-3 | TRBV10-3 | TRBD2 | TGTGCCATCAGCCGCGGGGGGGACACAGATACGCAGTATTTT | CAISRGGDTDTQYF
few | TRBJ2-5 | TRBV6-5 | - | TGTGCCAGCAGTTTCTCCTTTCCTCCTGAGGGAGAGACCCAGTACTTC | CASSFSFPPEGETQYF
- | TRBJ2-7 | TRBV6-5 | TRBD2 | TGTGCCAGCAGTTACCGGGGGGGACTAGCGAACGAGCAGTACTTC | CASSYRGGLANEQYF
- | TRBJ2-3 | TRBV7-9 | - | TGTGCCAGCAGTTATCCCGGGACTGGCACAGATACGCAGTATTTT | CASSYPGTGTDTQYF
- | TRBJ1-2 | TRBV10-2 | TRBD1 | TGCGCCAGCAGCCGGGACAGGGGTAACTATGGCTACACCTTC | CASSRDRGNYGYTF
- | TRBJ1-3 | TRBV7-9 | TRBD1 | TGTGCCAGCAGGTCCAGGACAGGGAACTCTGGAAACACCATATATTTT | CASRSRTGNSGNTIYF
- | TRBJ1-2 | TRBV7-9 | - | TGTGCCAGCAGACCCTACTCACGCCACTATGGCTACACCTTC | CASRPYSRHYGYTF
- | TRBJ2-1 | TRBV5-1 | TRBD2 | TGCGCCAGCAGCCTGGGACTAGCGGGGCTGAGCTCCTACAATGAGCAGTTCTTC | CASSLGLAGLSSYNEQFF
- | TRBJ2-7 | TRBV11-1 | TRBD2 | TGTGCCAGCAGCCCCCTAGCGGGAGGCCTCTCCTACGAGCAGTACTTC | CASSPLAGGLSYEQYF
- | TRBJ2-1 | TRBV4-2 | TRBD1 | TGTGCCAGCAGCCAAGGCACAGGGGGAGCCTCAAGCTCCTACAATGAGCAGTTCTTC | CASSQGTGGASSSYNEQFF
- | TRBJ1-2 | TRBV5-6 | TRBD1 | TGTGCCAGCAGCCCAGGGGGCGGCGGCTATGGCTACCCCTTC | CASSPGGGGYGYPF
- | TRBJ1-6 | TRBV29-1 | - | TGCAGCGTTTCACAGGGCTTCGGTAATTCACCCCTCAACTTT | CSVSQGFGNSPLNF
- | TRBJ2-7 | TRBV6-1 | - | TGTGCCAGCAGTGAACAGCGTCTTCCCTCCTACGAGCAGTACTTC | CASSEQRLPSYEQYF
few | TRBJ2-7 | TRBV28 | TRBD2 | TGTGCCAGCACCACCGGGACTAGCACCTACGAGCAGTACTTC | CASTTGTSTYEQYF
- | TRBJ1-1 | TRBV5-1 | TRBD1 | TGCGCCAGCGCGTCAACAGGGGGCACCACTGAAGCTTTCTTT | CASASTGGTTEAFF
- | TRBJ1-6 | TRBV6-5 | - | TGTGCCAGCAGCGGCGGGAGAGACGATTCACCCCTCAACTTT | CASSGGRDDSPLNF
- | TRBJ2-7 | TRBV9 | - | TGTGCCAGCAGCGTAGACGGCACCGGGAACGAGCAGTACTTC | CASSVDGTGNEQYF
- | TRBJ1-4 | TRBV6-6 | - | TGTGCCAGCAGTCGTCGACAGGCAACTAATGAAAAACTGTTTTTT | CASSRRQATNEKLFF
- | TRBJ2-7 | TRBV14 | TRBD2 | TGTGCCAGCAGCCAAGATATGCGGACTAGCGGGGGAACCTACGAGCAGTACTTC | CASSQDMRTSGGTYEQYF
- | TRBJ2-4 | TRBV27 | - | TGTGCCAGCGCGGGCAAGGGAATACTAGCCAAAAACATTCAGTACTTC | CASAGKGILAKNIQYF
- | TRBJ1-5 | TRBV4-1 | TRBD1 | TGCGCCAGCAGCCAAGATATAGCAGGGGGCCGGCAGCCCCAGCATTTT | CASSQDIAGGRQPQHF